The source of this T cell receptor (beta chain) is a study of T cell changes during pregnancy in multiple sclerosis. Clones were read by immunoSEQ multiplex PCR, and TCRdb kept only the in-frame ones, dropping some. This table has around 88,000 clones, roughly 92% appearing once. CDR3 size: 15 residues. V lost 6 bases to trimming and J lost 2 bases; unmatched junction nucleotides: 6. Germline CDR1 and CDR2: SNHLY and FYNNEI. The input for sequencing was peripheral blood, taken in the first trimester of pregnancy. The rearrangement joins TRBV2 to TRBJ2-3; TRBD1 aligns across 9 bases. The sequence was collected from a female donor with multiple sclerosis, enrolled in a pregnancy study. The CDR3 spells CASRGQGIFTDTQYF. The CDR3 coding sequence is TGTGCCAGCAGAGGACAGGGGATCTTCACAGATACGCAGTATTTT.